One sample yielded the 27 T cell receptor beta chains listed below, sequenced in a study of T-cell memory formation after mild COVID-19. TCRdb re-analysed the 5' RACE reads in MiXCR, keeping a single row per CDR3 protein. Among about 470,000 distinct CDR3 sequences listed, more than 20% were seen once. The sample taken for sequencing was PBMCs or a T cell subset sorted from them (not recorded which). These receptors were taken from an adult woman who had mild COVID-19 (a few samples of this study predate the infection). Cell type and time point are not known.

The V gene is TRBV3-1, the J gene TRBJ2-3; 7 bases map to TRBD2. The junction had 8 bases not matched to a gene; V was cut back by 4 bases and J by 4 bases. Germline loops: CDR1 LGHDT, CDR2 YNNKEL (reference sequence). CDR3 length: 15 amino acids. Here the CDR3 DNA reads TGTGCCAGCAGCCGTAGCGGGTGGGGCGCAGATACGCAGTATTTT. Its translation: CASSRSGWGADTQYF.

This rearrangement joins TRBV7-3 to TRBJ2-5; TRBD2 matches at 11 bases. With V trimmed by 5 bases and J by 5 bases, 4 bases remained unmatched. The CDR3 runs 14 residues. From germline, CDR1 is SGHTA and CDR2 FQGTGA. The CDR3 loop reads CASSRTSGSETQYF. CDR3 DNA: TGTGCCAGCAGCCGTACTAGCGGGAGTGAGACCCAGTACTTC.

The rearrangement joins TRBV9 to TRBJ2-5; TRBD2 matches at 8 bases. After removal of 0 bases from V and 5 bases from J, the junction contained 9 bases not matched to a gene. CDR1 is SGDLS and CDR2 is YYNGEE in the germline V gene. The CDR3 spans 16 residues. The CDR3 nucleotides are TGTGCCAGCAGCGTAGCCTCGGGGGGGACTCTCGAGACCCAGTACTTC. Residues: CASSVASGGTLETQYF.

In this sample, this clonotype turned up a few times. V gene TRBV5-1 combines with J gene TRBJ2-1, with a possible D match to TRBD1 (6 bases). Germline CDR1 and CDR2: SGHRS and YFSETQ. V shed 1 base and J shed 6 bases, with 14 bases lying between them. CDR3 size: 15 residues. CDR3 loop: CASSLRETGPNEQFF. The CDR3 DNA reads as TGCGCCAGCAGCTTGAGGGAGACAGGCCCCAATGAGCAGTTCTTC.

This clonotype came up a few times. V and J are TRBV30 and TRBJ1-2, with TRBD1 matching 7 bases. The length of the CDR3 is 16 residues. The V gene end was trimmed by 0 bases and the J gene end by 4 bases; junction bases not matched to a gene: 11. Germline V gene sequence: CDR1 GTSNPN, CDR2 SVGIG (reference sequence). The CDR3 sequence is CAWSVKGARIAYGYTF. CDR3 in DNA: TGTGCCTGGAGTGTCAAGGGGGCGAGGATCGCCTATGGCTACACCTTC.

This clonotype has just a few counts. This chain uses TRBV25-1 with TRBJ2-7, with D possibly matching TRBD2 (6 bases). Germline CDR1 and CDR2: MGHDK and SYGVNS. The CDR3 is 14 amino acids. V was pared by 6 bases and J by 3 bases, with 15 bases between. DNA of the CDR3: TGTGCCAGCAGCCACGGGACTCCCTACTACGAGCAGTACTTC. Protein sequence: CASSHGTPYYEQYF.

This chain links TRBV20-1 with TRBJ2-3; 7 nucleotides match TRBD2. The CDR3 extends over 14 amino acids. V gave up 5 bases and J gave up 0 bases; unmatched junction bases: 5. Germline CDR1 is DFQATT and CDR2 is SNEGSKA (reference sequence). The CDR3 DNA reads TGCAGTGCTGGGGGGGGTATTAGCACAGATACGCAGTATTTT. Its protein is CSAGGGISTDTQYF.

Written as DNA, the CDR3 is TGTGCCAGCAGCTTCCGGGGGCTAGCGGGGGCCACTAGCACAGATACGCAGTATTTT. Residues: CASSFRGLAGATSTDTQYF. This rearrangement joins TRBV7-8 to TRBJ2-3, with 10 bases fitting TRBD2. The germline CDR1 and CDR2 sequences are SGHVS and FQNEAQ. CDR3 length: 19 residues. The ends lost 3 bases at V and 0 bases at J; junction bases unmatched: 12.

This clonotype was seen only a few times. The V call is TRBV11-3, the J call TRBJ2-4; D is perhaps TRBD1 or TRBD2 (6 bases each). Germline V gene data show CDR1 as SGHNT and CDR2 as YENEEA. The CDR3 is made up of 15 amino acids. The V gene lost 5 bases and the J gene lost 2 bases, with 13 bases spanning the gap. CDR3 coding DNA: TGTGCCAGCAGCCAAGGGGGGAAGACCAAAAACATTCAGTACTTC. Its protein is CASSQGGKTKNIQYF.

The chain combines TRBV5-1 with TRBJ2-5; 9 bases agree with TRBD1. V lost 0 bases and J lost 6; bases outside the gene matches: 6. CDR1 SGHRS and CDR2 YFSETQ come from the germline V gene. The CDR3 loop spans 15 amino acids. This CDR3 is CASSLAGTGMKTQYF. DNA of the CDR3: TGCGCCAGCAGCTTGGCCGGGACAGGGATGAAGACCCAGTACTTC.

The sample holds a few counts of this clonotype. This chain joins TRBV4-2 and TRBJ1-5; 7 bases are a match to TRBD1. Germline trimming cut 3 bases from V and 0 bases from J; bases unmatched to any gene: 2. CDR1 is LGHNA and CDR2 is YNFKEQ in the germline V gene. This CDR3 comprises 15 residues. The DNA for the CDR3 is TGTGCCAGCAGCCATGGACAGGATAGCAATCAGCCCCAGCATTTT. It is translated as CASSHGQDSNQPQHF.

This clonotype has a count of ten or more. This chain joins TRBV5-1 and TRBJ2-1, with D possibly matching TRBD2 (6 bases). V was cut by 4 bases and J by 2 bases, with 13 bases left in between. Germline loops: CDR1 SGHRS, CDR2 YFSETQ. The CDR3 is 15 residues long. CDR3 DNA sequence: TGCGCCAGCAGCATGAGCGGGCAGGCCTACAATGAGCAGTTCTTC. This translates into CASSMSGQAYNEQFF.

This clonotype was detected a few times. The chain uses TRBV4-2 and TRBJ2-5; 9 bases line up with TRBD2. Trimming at V came to 1 base and at J to 4 bases, leaving 7 bases not matched to a gene. The CDR3 consists of 16 residues. Germline V lookup: CDR1 LGHNA, CDR2 YNFKEQ. As DNA, the CDR3 is TGTGCCAGCAGCCAAGTAGCGGCTAGCGGGGTAGAGACCCAGTACTTC. Its protein is CASSQVAASGVETQYF.

The sample holds a few counts of this clonotype. The chain uses TRBV9 and TRBJ2-3, with 7 bases matching TRBD2. CDR3 length: 20 amino acids. Germline CDR1 is SGDLS and CDR2 is YYNGEE. Trimming removed 0 bases from V and 4 bases from J; junction bases left unmatched: 20. The CDR3 loop is CASSVEFWGAGRRPPDTQYF. DNA for the CDR3: TGTGCCAGCAGCGTAGAGTTTTGGGGAGCGGGAAGGCGCCCACCAGATACGCAGTATTTT.

The J gene is TRBJ2-1, the V gene TRBV30; TRBD2 aligns across 8 bases. In germline, CDR1 is GTSNPN, CDR2 SVGIG (reference sequence). This CDR3 contains 14 residues. The junction had 8 bases not matched to a gene; V was cut back by 3 bases and J by 7 bases. The CDR3 reads CAWRTREGQNEQFF. DNA for the CDR3: TGTGCCTGGAGGACACGGGAGGGCCAGAATGAGCAGTTCTTC.

V gene TRBV5-5 combines with J gene TRBJ2-1; no definite D call. CDR1 is SGHKS and CDR2 is YYEKEE in the germline V gene (reference sequence). The CDR3 sequence is 15 residues long. Trimming shortened V by 2 bases and J by 0 bases, and 9 bases separated the two germline ends. CDR3 sequence (DNA): TGTGCCAGCAGCTTTAGTAGGCCCTCCTACAATGAGCAGTTCTTC. It yields the protein CASSFSRPSYNEQFF.

This sequence joins TRBV4-1 and TRBJ2-7, with D perhaps TRBD1 (6 bases). Trimming cost V 5 bases and J 3 bases, with 14 bases left between them. Germline CDR1 MGHRA, CDR2 YSYEKL. The CDR3 covers 14 residues. CDR3 nucleotide sequence: TGCGCCAGCAGCGTGATTCGAGGGGGCTACGAGCAGTACTTC. It codes for CASSVIRGGYEQYF.

V usage is TRBV6-2 or TRBV6-3 and J usage is TRBJ2-2; D is uncertain. The germline gives CDR1 MNHEY, CDR2 SVGEGT. Between the trimmed V and J ends, which lost 6 bases and 6 bases, there was a span of 8 bases. The CDR3 totals 12 residues. The CDR3 DNA sequence: TGTGCCAGCAGCCAAAAATCCGGGGAGCTGTTTTTT. Amino acids: CASSQKSGELFF.

This clonotype occurred many times. The CDR3 sequence: CASSQELANSLEQFF. The CDR3 nucleotides are TGCGCCAGCAGCCAAGAACTAGCGAACTCCCTCGAGCAGTTCTTC. The gene calls are TRBV4-3 and TRBJ2-1; 7 bases fit TRBD2. V lost 0 bases and J lost 10; bases outside the gene matches: 9. Per germline, CDR1 LGHNA and CDR2 YSLEER. This CDR3 has 15 amino acids.

This clonotype showed up many times. J is TRBJ2-1 and V is TRBV12-3 or TRBV12-4; tentatively, D is TRBD1 (6 bases). The CDR3 is 12 residues long. The V gene lost 6 bases and the J gene lost 9 bases, with 12 bases spanning the gap. The CDR3 is CASSPGGGEQFF. In DNA, the CDR3 is TGTGCCAGCAGCCCTGGGGGCGGTGAGCAGTTCTTC.

This clonotype was seen a handful of times. The chain joins TRBV28 to TRBJ1-1; possible D gene TRBD1, 6 bases. The ends were cut back, 5 bases at V and 7 bases at J, with 20 bases in the middle. CDR3 length equals 15 residues. Germline lookup yields CDR1 MDHEN and CDR2 SYDVKM. CDR3 in DNA: TGTGCCAGCAGTCGCCCGCCGGGACAACCATTTGAAGCTTTCTTT. Its protein is CASSRPPGQPFEAFF. Full variable domain (outside the CDR3, taken from reference TRBV28 and TRBJ1-1): DVKVTQSSRYLVKRTGEKVFLECVQDMDHENMFWYRQDPGLGLRLIYFSYDVKMKEKGDIPEGYSVSREKKERFSLILESASTNQTSMYLCASSRPPGQPFEAFFGQGTRLTVV.

The chain is built from TRBV15 and TRBJ1-1; no definite D call. The V end was cut by 2 bases, the J end by 0 bases, with 7 bases between. The CDR3 consists of 14 residues. Germline CDR1 reads LNHNV; CDR2 reads YYDKDF (reference sequence). The CDR3 loop reads CATSRSSLNTEAFF. In DNA form, the CDR3 reads TGTGCCACCAGCAGAAGCAGTCTGAACACTGAAGCTTTCTTT.

The table lists this clonotype with a few counts. CDR3 amino acids: CASSAAVTDGYEKLFF. CDR3 nucleotide sequence: TGTGCCAGCAGCGCCGCCGTTACGGACGGCTATGAAAAACTGTTTTTT. This sequence joins TRBV5-6 and TRBJ1-4; D is unresolved. CDR1 and CDR2 from the germline V gene are SGHDT and YYEEEE. Between the trimmed V and J ends, which lost 4 bases and 6 bases, there was a span of 19 bases. The CDR3 contains 16 residues.

This clonotype was seen once. The V gene is TRBV6-6, the J gene TRBJ2-7, with a possible D match to TRBD2 (5 bases). CDR1 MNHNY and CDR2 SVGAGI come from the germline V gene (reference sequence). The CDR3 has 12 residues. Trimming took 6 bases from V and 7 from J, leaving 13 bases between them. The CDR3 loop reads CASSDPGVEQYF. CDR3 bases: TGTGCCAGCAGCGACCCCGGGGTAGAGCAGTACTTC.

This clonotype has a count of ten or more. This chain joins TRBV12-3 or TRBV12-4 and TRBJ2-5, with 9 bases identical to TRBD2. With 2 bases clipped from V and 5 bases from J, the junction kept 0 bases outside the gene matches. The CDR3 totals 13 residues. The CDR3 region has the DNA TGTGCCAGCAGTTTAACTAGCGGGGAGACCCAGTACTTC. It encodes CASSLTSGETQYF.

This clonotype has more than one count but fewer than ten. The chain links TRBV12-3 or TRBV12-4 to TRBJ2-1; D not certain. The V and J ends lost 1 base and 0 bases respectively, with 4 bases between them. The CDR3 has 14 amino acids. The chain's CDR3 is CASSLDLSYNEQFF. CDR3 DNA: TGTGCCAGCAGTTTAGATCTCTCCTACAATGAGCAGTTCTTC.

The chain links TRBV6-1 to TRBJ1-6, with D maybe TRBD1 (5 bases). V was pared by 3 bases and J by 0 bases, with 6 bases between. The CDR3 covers 15 residues. Germline lookup yields CDR1 MNHNS and CDR2 SASEGT. This CDR3 is CASSDGASYNSPLHF. CDR3 nucleotides: TGTGCCAGCAGTGACGGGGCCTCCTATAATTCACCCCTCCACTTT.